The 31 T cell receptor beta chains presented below share a single source sample, sequenced in a study of T cell repertoires in cytomegalovirus infection. TCRdb re-called the reads with MiXCR, one entry per CDR3 protein. The table includes about 490,000 distinct CDR3 sequences, 15% to 20% detected once. Specimen: CD8+ T cells from PBMCs. All receptors derive from a human donor in good health (CMV status not recorded). Some clones in this sample may be carry-over from other donors' samples.

The CDR3 DNA follows: TGTGCCAGCAGCCAGGAGACTAGCGGGAGGGCCGGCCACGAGCAGTACTTC. This sequence encodes CASSQETSGRAGHEQYF. The V and J genes are TRBV4-2 and TRBJ2-7, with 14 positions matching TRBD2. The CDR3 sequence is 17 residues long. Losses at the gene ends were 3 bases for V and 5 bases for J; bases not matched to a gene: 9. In germline, CDR1 is LGHNA, CDR2 YNFKEQ.

This clonotype was detected many times. This chain uses TRBV11-2 with TRBJ2-7; 10 nucleotides agree with TRBD2. After removal of 1 base from V and 2 bases from J, the junction contained 5 bases not matched to a gene. This CDR3 spans 16 amino acids. CDR1 is SGHAT, CDR2 FQNNGV, per germline. CDR3 region: CASSLGPSGGTYEQYF. The CDR3 nucleotides are TGTGCCAGCAGCTTAGGTCCTAGCGGGGGAACCTACGAGCAGTACTTC. Full variable domain (outside the CDR3, taken from reference TRBV11-2 and TRBJ2-7): EAGVAQSPRYKIIEKRQSVAFWCNPISGHATLYWYQQILGQGPKLLIQFQNNGVVDDSQLPKDRFSAERLKGVDSTLKIQPAKLEDSAVYLCASSLGPSGGTYEQYFGPGTRLTVT.

This clonotype was recorded at least ten times. This chain joins TRBV11-1 and TRBJ2-5; 12 nucleotides align to TRBD2. The CDR3 is 21 amino acids. Germline CDR1 reads SGHAT; CDR2 reads FQDESV (reference sequence). V was clipped by 4 bases and J by 1 base; unmatched bases: 19. The CDR3 sequence is CASSSETQGLAGRASQETQYF. The CDR3 DNA follows: TGTGCCAGCAGCTCAGAGACCCAGGGACTAGCGGGCCGAGCCTCCCAAGAGACCCAGTACTTC.

The chain is built from TRBV6-1 and TRBJ2-2; D is uncertain. CDR3 length equals 10 residues. Germline V gene data show CDR1 as MNHNS and CDR2 as SASEGT. V was shortened by 8 bases and J by 7 bases, with 5 bases between the two germline ends. CDR3 in amino acids: CASSIGELFF. Here the CDR3 DNA reads TGTGCCAGCTCCATCGGGGAGCTGTTTTTT.

With regard to this clonotype: This sequence may be a read error, since a much larger clone differs from it by one base. This rearrangement joins TRBV6-8 to TRBJ1-1; 11 bases agree with TRBD1. CDR3 size: 14 residues. Germline trimming cut 0 bases from V and 10 bases from J; bases unmatched to any gene: 4. Per the germline V gene, CDR1 is MNHGY and CDR2 is SAAAGT. CDR3 protein: CASSYSPGQGVAFF. CDR3 DNA: TGTGCCAGCAGTTACTCCCCGGGACAGGGGGTAGCTTTCTTT.

The sample holds a few counts of this clonotype. The chain combines TRBV4-1 with TRBJ2-1; D may match TRBD1 or TRBD2 (5 bases each). In germline, CDR1 is MGHRA, CDR2 YSYEKL. V lost 1 base, J lost 3 bases, and 10 bases lay in between. This CDR3 has 15 residues. The CDR3 bases are TGCGCCAGCAGCCAAGTGGGGACGCTCTACAATGAGCAGTTCTTC. Translated: CASSQVGTLYNEQFF.

This clonotype has a handful of counts. This chain joins TRBV5-1 and TRBJ1-4; a possible D gene is TRBD1 (5 bases). Germline V CDR1 and CDR2: SGHRS, YFSETQ. V lost 1 base and J lost 5, with 15 bases in between. This CDR3 is built from 16 residues. This CDR3 is CASSLMGGETNEKLFF. DNA of the CDR3: TGCGCCAGCAGCTTGATGGGAGGGGAGACGAATGAAAAACTGTTTTTT.

This clonotype was recorded many times. The rearrangement joins TRBV6-5 to TRBJ1-2; tentatively, D is TRBD1 (5 bases). The germline gives CDR1 MNHEY, CDR2 SVGAGI. The CDR3 is 17 residues long. Deletions cut 0 bases from V and 0 bases from J, with 14 bases between. CDR3 amino acids: CASSYSGGGLPNYGYTF. The DNA for the CDR3 is TGTGCCAGCAGTTACTCCGGCGGGGGGTTACCTAACTATGGCTACACCTTC.

The chain recombines TRBV14 with TRBJ2-3, with D uncertain. CDR1 and CDR2 (germline): SGHDN, FVKESK. Trimming left V 4 bases short and J 2 bases short, with 16 bases between. This CDR3 has 16 amino acids. CDR3 sequence: CASSPKAPRTTDTQYF. CDR3 DNA: TGTGCCAGCAGCCCCAAAGCCCCACGGACCACAGATACGCAGTATTTT.

As for this clonotype: This may arise from a read error, as a much more abundant clone is one base away. The chain joins TRBV5-4 to TRBJ2-3, with 9 bases fitting TRBD2. V was clipped by 8 bases and J by 4 bases; unmatched bases: 14. Germline V gene data show CDR1 as SGHNT and CDR2 as YYREEE (reference sequence). The CDR3 contains 16 residues. DNA of the CDR3: TGTGCCAGAAGCCTCAAGCGGGAGGTTTACCCAGATACGCAGTATTTT. The encoded protein is CARSLKREVYPDTQYF. The full variable domain, completed using reference TRBV5-4 and TRBJ2-3, is ETGVTQSPTHLIKTRGQQVTLRCSSQSGHNTVSWYQQALGQGPQFIFQYYREEENGRGNFPPRFSGLQFPNYSSELNVNALELDDSALYLCARSLKREVYPDTQYFGPGTRLTVL.

This clonotype was observed at least ten times. The chain combines TRBV12-3 or TRBV12-4 with TRBJ1-1; D may be TRBD1 (5 bases). The CDR3 consists of 12 residues. The V and J ends lost 4 bases and 7 bases respectively, with 10 bases between them. This chain's CDR3 is CASSSLGLEAFF. CDR3 bases: TGTGCCAGCAGTTCCCTGGGGCTTGAAGCTTTCTTT.

This chain links TRBV5-1 with TRBJ1-6; D might be TRBD1 (5 bases). Trimming stripped 4 bases from V and 8 bases from J, with 19 bases between. The CDR3 runs to 16 residues. In germline, CDR1 is SGHRS, CDR2 YFSETQ. CDR3 region: CASSLQGVGGHSPLHF. CDR3 coding DNA: TGCGCCAGCAGCCTCCAGGGAGTTGGGGGACATTCACCCCTCCACTTT.

This clonotype has only a few counts. V usage is TRBV7-9 and J usage is TRBJ2-7, with a tentative D call TRBD1 (6 bases). The germline V gene encodes CDR1 SEHNR and CDR2 FQNEAQ (reference sequence). This CDR3 is built from 14 residues. V was shortened by 7 bases and J by 6 bases, with 19 bases between the two germline ends. CDR3: CASIKTGIGGEQYF. The CDR3 region has the DNA TGTGCCAGCATCAAGACAGGTATAGGCGGCGAGCAGTACTTC.

The chain uses TRBV4-2 and TRBJ2-7; 7 bases align to TRBD2. J gave up 2 bases and V 0 bases, and 4 bases lay outside the gene matches. Germline-derived CDR1 and CDR2 are LGHNA and YNFKEQ. The CDR3 is made up of 15 amino acids. The CDR3 loop is CASSQDAGVAYEQYF. DNA for the CDR3: TGTGCCAGCAGCCAAGACGCGGGGGTGGCCTACGAGCAGTACTTC.

This clonotype was detected only once. This CDR3 reads CASSLTGAPYGGELFF. In nucleotides, the CDR3 is TGTGCCAGCAGCTTAACGGGGGCGCCATATGGCGGGGAGCTGTTTTTT. The chain couples TRBV7-9 to TRBJ2-2; the D gene could be TRBD1 or TRBD2 (6 bases each). The germline V gene has CDR1 SEHNR and CDR2 FQNEAQ (reference sequence). This CDR3 spans 16 amino acids. V was cut by 2 bases and J by 7 bases, with 17 bases left in between.

The V gene is TRBV27, the J gene TRBJ1-1; D call uncertain. Germline assignment: CDR1 MNHEY and CDR2 SMNVEV (reference sequence). Trimming left V 2 bases short and J 0 bases short, with 4 bases between. This CDR3 is built from 13 residues. Written as DNA, the CDR3 is TGTGCCAGCAGTTTACACCTGAACACTGAAGCTTTCTTT. Protein sequence: CASSLHLNTEAFF.

This clonotype has at least ten counts. The chain combines TRBV5-4 with TRBJ1-5; 7 nucleotides line up with TRBD1. The V gene's germline CDR1 is SGHNT and CDR2 YYREEE (reference sequence). The J segment lost 6 bases and the V segment lost 6 bases, leaving 6 bases of the junction unmatched. There are 13 residues in the CDR3. In DNA form, the CDR3 reads TGTGCCAGCACCGACAGGGTCGGTCAGCCCCAGCATTTT. This gives the protein CASTDRVGQPQHF.

The chain employs TRBV27 and TRBJ1-5; D is possibly TRBD1 (5 bases). Trimming took off 1 base at V and 5 bases at J, with 12 bases between the two ends. CDR1 MNHEY and CDR2 SMNVEV come from the germline V gene (reference sequence). This CDR3 is 15 amino acids long. The CDR3 nucleotides read TGTGCCAGCAGTTTATTAGGGGATAGGGATCAGCCCCAGCATTTT. Translation: CASSLLGDRDQPQHF.

The chain is built from TRBV9 and TRBJ2-1; 9 bases are a match to TRBD1. CDR3 length: 16 residues. V lost 3 bases, J lost 3 bases, and 7 bases stayed unmatched. Per the germline V gene, CDR1 is SGDLS and CDR2 is YYNGEE. In DNA form, the CDR3 reads TGTGCCAGCAGCGGGGGGCGGGACAGGGTCTACAATGAGCAGTTCTTC. Amino acids: CASSGGRDRVYNEQFF.

At least ten counts were recorded for this clonotype. This sequence joins TRBV10-3 and TRBJ2-1, with D maybe TRBD2 (5 bases). Deletions cut 1 base from V and 0 bases from J, with 10 bases between. CDR1 ENHRY and CDR2 SYGVKD come from the germline V gene. CDR3 length: 16 amino acids. The CDR3 region has the DNA TGTGCCATCAGTGAGTTCAAAGGGAGCTCCTACAATGAGCAGTTCTTC. It translates to CAISEFKGSSYNEQFF.

This clonotype was detected only a few times. The chain has TRBV5-1 and TRBJ2-1; a possible D gene is TRBD2 (6 bases). The germline CDR1 and CDR2 sequences are SGHRS and YFSETQ. Trimming left V 0 bases short and J 1 base short, with 23 bases between. The CDR3 is made up of 20 amino acids. The DNA for the CDR3 is TGCGCCAGCAGCTTGGCTGTTGGACTACCGTCAAGGGGTTCCTACAATGAGCAGTTCTTC. Its translation is CASSLAVGLPSRGSYNEQFF. The full variable domain, with the rest looked up from reference TRBV5-1 and TRBJ2-1, is KAGVTQTPRYLIKTRGQQVTLSCSPISGHRSVSWYQQTPGQGLQFLFEYFSETQRNKGNFPGRFSGRQFSNSRSEMNVSTLELGDSALYLCASSLAVGLPSRGSYNEQFFGPGTRLTVL.

This clonotype was seen ten or more times. The chain uses TRBV6-4 and TRBJ2-2, with 8 bases lining up with TRBD2. This CDR3 has 15 residues. Germline CDR1 reads MRHNA; CDR2 reads SNTAGT. V lost 7 bases and J lost 1; bases outside the gene matches: 5. The chain's CDR3 is CASKSSGLNTGELFF. The CDR3 nucleotides are TGTGCCAGCAAATCTAGCGGGTTGAACACCGGGGAGCTGTTTTTT.

This clonotype was detected many times. CDR3 residues: CATSPVGALGRNTIYF. The CDR3 region has the DNA TGTGCCACCAGCCCTGTGGGTGCTTTGGGCAGAAACACCATATATTTT. J is TRBJ1-3 and V is TRBV15; no reliable D call. The CDR3 sequence is 16 residues long. V lost 5 bases and J lost 5, with 19 bases in between. Germline-derived CDR1 and CDR2 are LNHNV and YYDKDF (reference sequence).

This clonotype was picked up one time. The chain uses TRBV5-1 and TRBJ2-7; the D gene is possibly TRBD2 (6 bases). The germline CDR1 and CDR2 sequences are SGHRS and YFSETQ. V dropped 1 base and J dropped 1 base, with 15 bases sitting between them. This CDR3 is 16 amino acids long. The DNA for the CDR3 is TGCGCCAGCAGCTTGTCCAGACTAGTCGGATCCTACGAGCAGTACTTC. It specifies CASSLSRLVGSYEQYF.

J is TRBJ1-4 and V is TRBV14; weak D call: TRBD1 (5 bases). Trimming removed 6 bases at V and 3 bases at J, with 14 bases between. Germline V CDR1 and CDR2: SGHDN, FVKESK. This CDR3 is built from 15 residues. The CDR3 DNA is TGTGCCAGCAGAAACGGGACGGGGGCTAATGAAAAACTGTTTTTT. Its translation: CASRNGTGANEKLFF.

The chain couples TRBV5-4 to TRBJ2-1; 16 nucleotides line up with TRBD2. From germline, CDR1 is SGHNT and CDR2 YYREEE (reference sequence). The V and J ends lost 5 bases and 9 bases, in that order; junction bases with no gene match: 8. This CDR3 spans 16 amino acids. The CDR3 nucleotides are TGTGCCAGCAGACTGGGGACTAGCGGGAGGGATGGTGAGCAGTTCTTC. Protein: CASRLGTSGRDGEQFF.

This clonotype was counted many times. The genes are TRBV7-8 and TRBJ1-2; possibly TRBD1 for D (5 bases). From germline, CDR1 is SGHVS and CDR2 FQNEAQ. V gave up 0 bases and J gave up 4 bases, with 12 bases separating them. CDR3 size: 15 residues. CDR3 nucleotides: TGTGCCAGCAGCTTAGCCGCTGACAGCAGCTATGGCTACACCTTC. It is translated as CASSLAADSSYGYTF. The variable domain in full, with the rest retrieved from reference TRBV7-8 and TRBJ1-2, is GAGVSQSPRYKVAKRGQDVALRCDPISGHVSLFWYQQALGQGPEFLTYFQNEAQLDKSGLPSDRFFAERPEGSVSTLKIQRTQQEDSAVYLCASSLAADSSYGYTFGSGTRLTVV.

In regard to this clonotype: Possible read error: a much larger clone is one base away. The chain uses TRBV11-2 and TRBJ1-3; D unresolved. V was clipped by 1 base and J by 0 bases, with 10 bases between them. The germline V gene encodes CDR1 SGHAT and CDR2 FQNNGV. This CDR3 is 16 amino acids long. The CDR3 reads CASSLVGGFSGNTIYF. The CDR3 coding sequence is TGTGCCAGCAGCTTAGTGGGCGGCTTCTCTGGAAACACCATATATTTT.

J is TRBJ2-3 and V is TRBV29-1; tentatively, D is TRBD1 (6 bases). This CDR3 region has 13 residues. The ends were cut back, 7 bases at V and 2 bases at J, with 13 bases in the middle. The germline V gene encodes CDR1 SQVTM and CDR2 ANQGSEA. CDR3 sequence (DNA): TGCAGCGCCAGGGGCGGTCCCACAGATACGCAGTATTTT. Translation gives CSARGGPTDTQYF.

In this sample, this clonotype turned up many times. The chain has TRBV7-9 and TRBJ2-1; a weak D match, TRBD1 (5 bases). Germline V gene lookup returns CDR1 SEHNR and CDR2 FQNEAQ (reference sequence). Trimming stripped 4 bases from V and 3 bases from J, with 16 bases between. CDR3 length equals 16 residues. CDR3: CASSSLKGPLYNEQFF. Here the CDR3 DNA reads TGTGCCAGCAGCTCCCTAAAGGGGCCCCTCTACAATGAGCAGTTCTTC.

This clonotype showed up just a few times. The chain employs TRBV6-5 and TRBJ1-5; D might be TRBD1 (6 bases). V gave up 8 bases and J gave up 4 bases, with 18 bases separating them. Germline CDR1 is MNHEY and CDR2 is SVGAGI. CDR3 length: 15 amino acids. This CDR3 reads CASGSTGLGNQPQHF. CDR3 sequence (DNA): TGTGCCAGCGGATCTACAGGGCTGGGGAATCAGCCCCAGCATTTT.